This is a list of T cell receptor beta chains from one sample in a study of blood T cell repertoires in COVID-19. The table came from immunoSEQ multiplex PCR; TCRdb's copy has only in-frame clones and leaves some out. This table has 170,000 or so clones, approximately 86% appearing once. Sample: peripheral blood. The receptors were sampled from a man aged 40-50 years with active or convalescent COVID-19. CDR3s include the opening cysteine and the closing phenylalanine or tryptophan. The D gene is left open where the match is weak. A row's size may be missing; if present it is once, few, many or a size class.

CDR3 DNA: TGTGCCAGCATCCTGGGGACAGCGAACACTGAAGCTTTCTTT
CDR3 protein: CASILGTANTEAFF
D gene: TRBD1
V gene: TRBV11-2
clone size: once
J gene: TRBJ1-1

CDR3 DNA: TGTGCCTGGACCGGTACCGGGACTCTTGGAGAAAAACTGTTTTTT
CDR3 protein: CAWTGTGTLGEKLFF
D gene: .
V gene: TRBV30
clone size: .
J gene: TRBJ1-4

CDR3 DNA: TGCGCCAGCAGCTGGAAGGAGGGCTACGAGCAGTACTTC
CDR3 protein: CASSWKEGYEQYF
D gene: .
V gene: TRBV5-1
clone size: .
J gene: TRBJ2-7

CDR3 DNA: TGCAGCGTTGAGTGGCAGGGGAAAAGGGACACTGAAGCTTTCTTT
CDR3 protein: CSVEWQGKRDTEAFF
D gene: .
V gene: TRBV29-1
clone size: once
J gene: TRBJ1-1

CDR3 DNA: TGTGCCACCAGTGATCCGACCACCGGGACAGGGTTCGTCCGCTACACCTTC
CDR3 protein: CATSDPTTGTGFVRYTF
D gene: TRBD1
V gene: TRBV24-1
clone size: once
J gene: TRBJ1-2

CDR3 DNA: TGTGCCAGTAGTATTAACTGGGCCGCTAATGAAAAACTGTTTTTT
CDR3 protein: CASSINWAANEKLFF
D gene: .
V gene: TRBV19
clone size: .
J gene: TRBJ1-4

CDR3 DNA: TGTGCCTGGAGTGTACTCGGTAGCGGGACCTACGAGCAGTACTTC
CDR3 protein: CAWSVLGSGTYEQYF
D gene: TRBD2
V gene: TRBV30
clone size: .
J gene: TRBJ2-7

CDR3 DNA: TGTGCCAGCAGCTTAGCTTCGGGGAACACTGAAGCTTTCTTT
CDR3 protein: CASSLASGNTEAFF
D gene: .
V gene: TRBV7-9
clone size: .
J gene: TRBJ1-1

CDR3 DNA: TGTGCCAGCAGATTGACAGACGTCTATGGCTACACCTTC
CDR3 protein: CASRLTDVYGYTF
D gene: .
V gene: TRBV6-5
clone size: .
J gene: TRBJ1-2

CDR3 DNA: TGTGCCAGGGTGCATAGGGGGCCCCAGCATTTT
CDR3 protein: CARVHRGPQHF
D gene: .
V gene: TRBV19
clone size: few
J gene: TRBJ1-5

CDR3 DNA: TGCGCCAGCAAAGATGTGACAGGTTCCGAGCAGTACTTC
CDR3 protein: CASKDVTGSEQYF
D gene: .
V gene: TRBV5-1
clone size: .
J gene: TRBJ2-7

CDR3 DNA: TGTGCCAGCTCACCACCGGGAGGCCTGAACACTGAAGCTTTCTTT
CDR3 protein: CASSPPGGLNTEAFF
D gene: .
V gene: TRBV18
clone size: .
J gene: TRBJ1-1

CDR3 DNA: TGTGCCAGCAGTGAGGTGGAGGTTACCTCACCCCTCCACTTT
CDR3 protein: CASSEVEVTSPLHF
D gene: .
V gene: TRBV6-1
clone size: .
J gene: TRBJ1-6

CDR3 DNA: TGTGCCAGCAGTTGGCAGGGAGGGGAGACCCAGTACTTC
CDR3 protein: CASSWQGGETQYF
D gene: TRBD2
V gene: TRBV12-3/TRBV12-4
clone size: few
J gene: TRBJ2-5